This TCR beta chain was documented in a study of OX40 agonist ivuxolimab in advanced cancers. Study summary: Ivuxolimab is an agonistic anti-OX40 (CD134) antibody, and patients were treated with it. The mean age was about 57 years, ranging from roughly 23 to 90, with approximately 85% of participants male. General observations from the study: Among expanded peripheral T cells, antigen specificity went undetermined.

With regard to this clone: No antigen is known for it.

Patients who had autoimmune disease history or got systemic immunosuppression were left out. Germline V gene lookup returns CDR1 MNHNY and CDR2 SVGAGI (reference sequence). Between the trimmed V and J ends, which lost 6 bases and 2 bases, there was a span of 14 bases. The CDR3 loop spans 14 amino acids. This table comes from immunoSEQ multiplex PCR, and its TCRdb copy is limited to in-frame clones, with some not included. The sample has approximately 94,000 clones; under 95% are singletons. This material consisted of CD4+ or CD8+ T cells sorted from blood, taken in a trial of the OX40 agonist ivuxolimab. The J gene is TRBJ2-7, the V gene TRBV6-6; D is possibly TRBD1 (5 bases). The clonotype originates from an adult with an advanced solid tumor such as melanoma, head and neck, liver or kidney cancer. CDR3 protein: CASRFDRFTYEQYF. The DNA for the CDR3 is TGTGCCAGCAGGTTCGACAGATTCACCTACGAGCAGTACTTC.